This TCR beta chain was identified in a study of CD8+ T cells in alopecia areata. Following extraction, RNA underwent reverse transcription to cDNA, which served as the sequencing template. The assay was immunoSEQ multiplex PCR, and TCRdb's table has in-frame clones only and misses some. Of roughly 73,000 clones listed, around 30% are singletons. Germline assignment: CDR1 SQVTM and CDR2 ANQGSEA. Trimming took 7 bases from V and 6 from J, leaving 17 bases between them. There are 13 residues in the CDR3. The sample's treatment: oral pan-JAK inhibitor, 5-10 mg twice daily. Researchers took lesional scalp punch biopsies and peripheral blood from people who were alopecia areata patients.

V is TRBV29-1 and J is TRBJ2-3, with D possibly being TRBD2 (8 bases). Sequencing was performed on CD8+ T cells sorted from blood, taken at week 4, from a patient treated with tofacitinib. This clonotype originated in a human donor with alopecia areata. CDR3 nucleotides: TGCAGCGGCGCCGGGGGGGACAGTGATACGCAGTATTTT. Translation gives CSGAGGDSDTQYF.